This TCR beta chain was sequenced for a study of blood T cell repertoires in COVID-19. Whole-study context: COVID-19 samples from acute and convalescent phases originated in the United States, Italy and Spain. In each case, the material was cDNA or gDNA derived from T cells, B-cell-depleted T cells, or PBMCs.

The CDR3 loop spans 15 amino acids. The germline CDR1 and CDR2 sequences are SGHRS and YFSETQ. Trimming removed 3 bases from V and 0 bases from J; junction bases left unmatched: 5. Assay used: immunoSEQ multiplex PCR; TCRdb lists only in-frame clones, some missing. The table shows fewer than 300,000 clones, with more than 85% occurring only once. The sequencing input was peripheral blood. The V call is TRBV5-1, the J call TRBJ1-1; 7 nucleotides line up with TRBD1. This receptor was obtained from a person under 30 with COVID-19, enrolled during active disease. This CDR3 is CASSSGTAVNTEAFF. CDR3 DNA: TGCGCCAGCAGCTCAGGGACAGCGGTGAACACTGAAGCTTTCTTT.